The 20 T cell receptor beta chains below come from one sample, sequenced in a study of graft-versus-host responses after intestinal transplantation. No cognate antigen is known for these TCRs. This table comes from immunoSEQ multiplex PCR, and its TCRdb copy is limited to in-frame clones, with some not included. The table lists approximately 97,000 clones, 80% to 95% of them singletons. The sample here was unstimulated CD8+ T cells sorted from spleen or lymph node cells, taken before transplant. Receptor source: a human donor who was the organ donor for an intestinal transplant.

The rearrangement joins TRBV2 to TRBJ2-5, with 11 bases lining up with TRBD2. The V gene's germline CDR1 is SNHLY and CDR2 FYNNEI. Trimming at V came to 6 bases and at J to 1 base, leaving 10 bases not matched to a gene. The CDR3 extends over 17 amino acids. In DNA, the CDR3 is TGTGCCAGCAGATCGATTTTTGGGACTAGCGGCCAAGAGACCCAGTACTTC. Translated: CASRSIFGTSGQETQYF.

The chain has TRBV14 and TRBJ2-2; no firm D call. Germline values: CDR1 SGHDN, CDR2 FVKESK. V was shortened by 2 bases and J by 6 bases, with 10 bases between the two germline ends. This CDR3 has 14 amino acids. The CDR3 DNA reads TGTGCCAGCAGCCAACAGGATTCTCCCGGGGAGCTGTTTTTT. Its translation is CASSQQDSPGELFF.

V usage is TRBV29-1 and J usage is TRBJ1-2, with D possibly TRBD1 on 6 matching bases. V was pared by 6 bases and J by 8 bases, with 34 bases between. This CDR3 is 18 amino acids long. CDR1 and CDR2 from the germline V gene are SQVTM and ANQGSEA. CDR3 bases: TGCAGCGTCCTAGGGGGAGAGACAGCGGATACTTCTTTGGGGGGCTACACCTTC. Translation gives CSVLGGETADTSLGGYTF.

This clone was recorded only once. This chain joins TRBV6-5 and TRBJ2-5; 8 positions match TRBD2. Per the germline V gene, CDR1 is MNHEY and CDR2 is SVGAGI. The CDR3 consists of 15 residues. With 5 bases clipped from V and 1 base from J, the junction kept 6 bases outside the gene matches. The CDR3 bases are TGTGCCAGCAGTCCCCCCAGCGGGGGCCAAGAGACCCAGTACTTC. It yields the protein CASSPPSGGQETQYF.

This clone was detected a few times. The chain links TRBV6-5 to TRBJ2-7, with D unclear. Trimming took off 5 bases at V and 1 base at J, with 9 bases between the two ends. Germline lookup yields CDR1 MNHEY and CDR2 SVGAGI. This CDR3 has 13 residues. CDR3 residues: CASSLGLSYEQYF. CDR3 in DNA: TGTGCCAGCAGTCTCGGGTTGTCCTACGAGCAGTACTTC.

The chain links TRBV27 to TRBJ2-1, with TRBD2 matching over 10 bases. V lost 2 bases and J lost 7; bases outside the gene matches: 5. Germline CDR1 and CDR2: MNHEY and SMNVEV (reference sequence). The CDR3 has 15 amino acids. For the CDR3, the DNA is TGTGCCAGCAGTTTAAGCGGGGGGGCAGGGAATGAGCAGTTCTTC. It encodes CASSLSGGAGNEQFF.

The chain has TRBV2 and TRBJ2-7; no firm D call. From germline, CDR1 is SNHLY and CDR2 FYNNEI. V lost 1 base, J lost 3 bases, and 7 bases lay in between. The CDR3 sequence is 13 residues long. The CDR3 loop reads CASSEGPFYEQYF. As DNA, the CDR3 is TGTGCCAGCAGTGAAGGGCCGTTCTACGAGCAGTACTTC.

This chain links TRBV2 with TRBJ2-7; TRBD2 agrees at 14 bases. Germline values: CDR1 SNHLY, CDR2 FYNNEI. There are 16 residues in the CDR3. V shed 6 bases, J shed 2 bases, and the junction held 6 bases outside the gene matches. Here the CDR3 reads CASRGTSGSTAYEQYF. Here the CDR3 DNA reads TGTGCCAGCAGGGGGACTAGCGGGAGTACGGCCTACGAGCAGTACTTC. Looking up the rest from reference TRBV2 and TRBJ2-7 gives the full variable domain: EPEVTQTPSHQVTQMGQEVILRCVPISNHLYFYWYRQILGQKVEFLVSFYNNEISEKSEIFDDQFSVERPDGSNFTLKIRSTKLEDSAMYFCASRGTSGSTAYEQYFGPGTRLTVT.

This chain joins TRBV4-2 and TRBJ2-7; possibly TRBD1 for D (6 bases). V dropped 2 bases and J dropped 1 base, with 15 bases sitting between them. The CDR3 loop spans 16 amino acids. CDR1 and CDR2 (germline): LGHNA, YNFKEQ. The CDR3: CASSQSPGELSYEQYF. CDR3 DNA sequence: TGTGCCAGCAGCCAATCTCCAGGGGAGCTATCCTACGAGCAGTACTTC.

This chain connects TRBV9 to TRBJ2-7, with 8 bases fitting TRBD1. V was pared by 2 bases and J by 5 bases, with 9 bases of the junction left unmatched. Germline CDR1 and CDR2: SGDLS and YYNGEE. The CDR3 covers 15 residues. The CDR3 DNA is TGTGCCAGCAGCGTCGAGCAGGGGGCGCCCCACGAGCAGTACTTC. It codes for CASSVEQGAPHEQYF.

A remark on this clone: One end of the junction fails to match germline, which may point to a read error. The chain joins TRBV11-3 to TRBJ2-7; tentative D call: TRBD1 (6 bases). This CDR3 has 14 amino acids. Germline V gene lookup returns CDR1 SGHNT and CDR2 YENEEA. DNA for the CDR3: TGTGCCAGCAGCCCCACCGGGACATCCCCCGTTCGGTTGTTC. Encoded protein: CASSPTGTSPVRLF.

V usage is TRBV30 and J usage is TRBJ2-2; tentative D call: TRBD1 (6 bases). Trimming removed 1 base at V and 6 bases at J, with 12 bases between. The CDR3 extends over 14 amino acids. Germline V lookup: CDR1 GTSNPN, CDR2 SVGIG (reference sequence). CDR3 amino acids: CAWSDYNRAGELFF. DNA of the CDR3: TGTGCCTGGAGTGATTATAACAGGGCCGGGGAGCTGTTTTTT.

The V and J genes are TRBV5-6 and TRBJ2-3; TRBD1 matches 9 bases. Germline lookup yields CDR1 SGHDT and CDR2 YYEEEE. The CDR3 has 15 residues. The ends lost 0 bases at V and 6 bases at J; junction bases unmatched: 5. CDR3 in amino acids: CASSLGTGDSDTQYF. CDR3 bases: TGTGCCAGCAGCTTGGGGACAGGGGATTCGGATACGCAGTATTTT.

The chain carries TRBV9 and TRBJ1-2, with a weak D call TRBD1 (6 bases). V gave up 4 bases and J gave up 8 bases, with 15 bases separating them. Germline V gene data show CDR1 as SGDLS and CDR2 as YYNGEE. The CDR3 sequence is 13 residues long. CDR3 sequence: CASSPGQNLGYTF. Here the CDR3 DNA reads TGTGCCAGCAGCCCAGGACAGAACTTGGGCTACACCTTC.

This rearrangement joins TRBV11-2 to TRBJ1-2; D ambiguous. This CDR3 is built from 13 residues. Germline values: CDR1 SGHAT, CDR2 FQNNGV. V lost 1 base and J 2 bases, leaving 5 bases between the germline ends. The chain's CDR3 is CASSLVQNYGYTF. In DNA form, the CDR3 reads TGTGCCAGCAGCTTAGTACAGAACTATGGCTACACCTTC.

The chain recombines TRBV4-1 with TRBJ1-5, with D hard to call. The CDR3 contains 12 residues. The germline V and J ends were trimmed by 1 base and 9 bases, with 7 bases remaining between them. The germline V gene has CDR1 MGHRA and CDR2 YSYEKL. This CDR3 is CASSQGAGPQHF. In DNA form, the CDR3 reads TGCGCCAGCAGCCAAGGCGCCGGGCCCCAGCATTTT.

The CDR3 DNA follows: TGCGCCAGCAGCCCCGGGACAGGGGCCTACGAGCAGTACTTC. Its protein is CASSPGTGAYEQYF. The chain uses TRBV4-1 and TRBJ2-7; 10 bases fit TRBD1. CDR1 MGHRA and CDR2 YSYEKL come from the germline V gene. The CDR3 sequence is 14 residues long. Trimming cost V 4 bases and J 2 bases; bases outside gene matches: 2.

The CDR3 loop is CASSPTTGGETQYF. The CDR3 DNA follows: TGTGCCAGCAGTCCGACGACAGGGGGTGAGACCCAGTACTTC. The V call is TRBV27, the J call TRBJ2-5; 9 bases match TRBD1. Germline-derived CDR1 and CDR2 are MNHEY and SMNVEV (reference sequence). The CDR3 extends over 14 amino acids. With V trimmed by 5 bases and J by 5 bases, 6 bases remained unmatched.

The gene calls are TRBV5-4 and TRBJ2-1; perhaps TRBD2 as D (6 bases). The CDR3 has 19 amino acids. CDR1 and CDR2 from the germline V gene are SGHNT and YYREEE (reference sequence). The V end was cut by 2 bases, the J end by 7 bases, with 28 bases between. The CDR3, as DNA: TGTGCCAGCAGCTTCCGGGGGATCACCCTAGGCCCTTACCTTAATGAGCAGTTCTTC. This codes for CASSFRGITLGPYLNEQFF.

This sequence joins TRBV9 and TRBJ2-5, with TRBD1 matching over 7 bases. The germline V gene has CDR1 SGDLS and CDR2 YYNGEE. This CDR3 comprises 16 residues. V lost 3 bases, J lost 1 base, and 9 bases stayed unmatched. CDR3 sequence: CASSAEVGDSQETQYF. CDR3 DNA: TGTGCCAGCAGCGCGGAAGTGGGGGACAGCCAAGAGACCCAGTACTTC.